What follows is one T cell receptor beta chain and its context. Other DNA sequences in this specimen translate into the identical CDR3. TCRdb's table, derived via immunoSEQ multiplex PCR, lists solely in-frame clones and lacks some. The repertoire consists of about 400,000 clones, with approximately 92% occurring once and the leading ten covering more than 1.5%. This sample stems from a study of Ad26.COV2.S vaccination and SARS-CoV-2 variants. CDR1 is SGHDT and CDR2 is YYEEEE in the germline V gene. The length of the CDR3 is 14 residues. V lost 2 bases and J 4 bases, leaving 10 bases between the germline ends. Treatment specified: 15 to 20 received Ad26.COV2.S at low or high dose, single or two shots; 5 received placebo; per-sample allocation not given. Samples came from day 63 after the first vaccine or placebo injection.

The V and J genes are TRBV5-6 and TRBJ1-3, with D tentatively TRBD1 (6 bases). The sequence was collected from a person aged 18 to 65 who received the Ad26.COV2.S COVID-19 vaccine or a placebo. Sequenced material: peripheral blood, taken in a trial of Ad26.COV2.S vaccine versus placebo. The CDR3 DNA follows: TGTGCCAGCAGCTTTCCGGGACAAGGAAACACCATATATTTT. Translation: CASSFPGQGNTIYF.